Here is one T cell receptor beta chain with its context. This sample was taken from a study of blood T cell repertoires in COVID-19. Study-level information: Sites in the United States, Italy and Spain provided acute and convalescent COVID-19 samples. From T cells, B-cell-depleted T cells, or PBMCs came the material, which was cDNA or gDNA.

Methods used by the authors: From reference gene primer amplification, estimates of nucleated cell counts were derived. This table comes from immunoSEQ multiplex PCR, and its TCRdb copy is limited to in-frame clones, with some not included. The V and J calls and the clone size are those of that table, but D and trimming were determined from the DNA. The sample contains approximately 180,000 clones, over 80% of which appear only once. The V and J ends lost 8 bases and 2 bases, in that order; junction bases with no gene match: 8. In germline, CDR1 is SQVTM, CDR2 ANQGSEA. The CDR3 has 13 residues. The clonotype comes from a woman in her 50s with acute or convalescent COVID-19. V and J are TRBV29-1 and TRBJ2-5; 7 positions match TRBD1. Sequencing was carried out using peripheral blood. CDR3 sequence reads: CSLSPRGQETQYF. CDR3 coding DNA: TGCAGCTTATCACCCAGGGGGCAAGAGACCCAGTACTTC.